The clone carrying this T cell receptor beta chain was recorded at least ten times. What it recognizes is unknown. This sample is drawn from a study of T cells after yellow fever vaccination. Study-wide results and caveats: Some clonotypes were seen in both the CD4 and the CD8 compartments. These made up a small share and likely arose from convergent recombination.

The CDR3 runs to 13 residues. The V end was cut by 6 bases, the J end by 7 bases, with 12 bases between. Using its own MiXCR run on the 5' RACE reads, TCRdb lists one record per CDR3 protein. The repertoire holds roughly 120,000 distinct CDR3 sequences, 6.5% to 8% seen once, with roughly 2.5% in the top ten. This clonotype was obtained from a man between 18 and 35 years old who received the YFV17D yellow fever vaccine. Sequenced material: CD4+ T cells sorted from PBMCs, taken roughly 10 days after the first yellow fever vaccination. The chain has TRBV12-3 or TRBV12-4 and TRBJ2-2; D is unclear. In DNA form, the CDR3 reads TGTGCCAGCAGGATGACTGGTCTCGGGGAGCTGTTTTTT. Its translation: CASRMTGLGELFF.